This entry lists 15 T cell receptor beta chains sequenced from one sample in a study of CXCR3-negative and CXCR3-positive naive CD8 T cells. 5' RACE that incorporated UMI labels was used to prepare the TRB cDNA libraries. Reprocessing the 5' RACE reads, TCRdb reports a single entry for every CDR3 protein and omits DNA. The table counts some 120,000 distinct CDR3 sequences; about 0.62% lies in the top ten. General study points: Hydrophobicity of TRB CDR3s was greater in CXCR3-positive naive cells than in CXCR3-negative naive cells.

The antigens for these receptors are not known. Sequencing was carried out using naive CXCR3+ CD8+ T cells from blood. Subset defined: CD45RO-CCR7+CD27+CD95- naive CD8+ T cells expressing CXCR3 (TNR3+). The receptors here all came from a human donor in good health. Some clones in this sample may be carry-over from other donors' samples.

The chain links TRBV7-8 to TRBJ2-2; the D call from TCRdb, TRBD1, cannot be confirmed without DNA. CDR3 size: 16 residues. Germline loops: CDR1 SGHVS, CDR2 FQNEAQ. The CDR3 reads CASSSGTGEFTGELFF.

This rearrangement joins TRBV4-1 to TRBJ2-2; no DNA is available, so the TRBD2 call from TCRdb remains unchecked. There are 19 residues in the CDR3. Germline V gene lookup returns CDR1 MGHRA and CDR2 YSYEKL. Here the CDR3 reads CASSQADSLAGGPTGELFF.

The CDR3 spells CASSLLAGVRYTQYF. The chain combines TRBV7-9 with TRBJ2-3; the D gene TCRdb calls, TRBD2, cannot be checked with no DNA. CDR1 SEHNR and CDR2 FQNEAQ come from the germline V gene (reference sequence). The CDR3 runs to 15 residues.

The chain couples TRBV4-1 to TRBJ1-2. The V gene's germline CDR1 is MGHRA and CDR2 YSYEKL. This CDR3 has 15 residues. The CDR3 is CASSQVPEANYGYTF.

V is TRBV28 and J is TRBJ2-1; TCRdb indicates TRBD1, and absent DNA this call remains unverified. The CDR3 has 14 residues. Germline CDR1 and CDR2: MDHEN and SYDVKM. The CDR3 region is CASSHSGPYNEQFF.

The chain uses TRBV6-2 or TRBV6-3 and TRBJ1-2; TCRdb gives TRBD1 as the D gene, but with no DNA this cannot be confirmed. The CDR3 covers 15 residues. Looked up from germline, CDR1 is MNHEY and CDR2 is SVGEGT. CDR3 residues: CASTLPGQGYNGYTF.

This chain links TRBV6-5 with TRBJ2-7; TCRdb indicates TRBD2, and absent DNA this call remains unverified. The CDR3 contains 14 residues. Germline CDR1 is MNHEY and CDR2 is SVGAGI. The CDR3 protein is CASSNSGGLYEQYF.

The chain uses TRBV29-1 and TRBJ2-7; TCRdb outputs TRBD1, but without DNA this stays unchecked. The CDR3 is made up of 13 amino acids. Germline V gene sequence: CDR1 SQVTM, CDR2 ANQGSEA. The CDR3 region is CSVTGTGSYEQYF.

The genes are TRBV20-1 and TRBJ2-7; TCRdb reports TRBD1, a call that lacks DNA to check it against. There are 16 residues in the CDR3. Germline V CDR1 and CDR2: DFQATT, SNEGSKA (reference sequence). The CDR3 sequence: CSASLGPRQGSYEQYF.

The chain joins TRBV21-1 to TRBJ2-2; TCRdb reports TRBD1, a call that lacks DNA to check it against. TRBV21-1 counts as a pseudogene. The CDR3 spans 16 residues. CDR3 protein: CASSLPPGGQTGELFF.

The chain combines TRBV3-1 with TRBJ2-5. Germline CDR1 reads LGHDT; CDR2 reads YNNKEL (reference sequence). There are 12 residues in the CDR3. This CDR3 is CASSRDKETQYF.

The chain is built from TRBV5-1 and TRBJ2-7. The CDR3 is 13 amino acids. The germline V gene encodes CDR1 SGHRS and CDR2 YFSETQ. This CDR3 reads CASSSANSYEQYF.

The gene calls are TRBV28 and TRBJ1-6. Germline V gene data show CDR1 as MDHEN and CDR2 as SYDVKM. CDR3 length equals 14 residues. CDR3 in amino acids: CASVSGLKGSPLHF.

The rearrangement joins TRBV6-4 to TRBJ1-2; TCRdb proposes TRBD1, but this gene call is untestable without DNA. The CDR3 has 15 amino acids. The germline V gene has CDR1 MRHNA and CDR2 SNTAGT. The chain's CDR3 is CASSEAPGAYYGYTF.

This chain joins TRBV20-1 and TRBJ1-2; TCRdb outputs TRBD1, but without DNA this stays unchecked. This CDR3 spans 14 amino acids. Germline CDR1 and CDR2: DFQATT and SNEGSKA (reference sequence). CDR3 residues: CSTRSREGAYGYTF.